Below are 5 T cell receptor beta chains sequenced from a single sample in a study of OX40 agonist ivuxolimab in advanced cancers. Assay used: immunoSEQ multiplex PCR; TCRdb lists only in-frame clones, some missing. The data hold about 68,000 clones, with about 90% observed a single time. The material sequenced was CD4+ or CD8+ T cells sorted from blood, taken in a trial of the OX40 agonist ivuxolimab. Every receptor here comes from an adult with an advanced solid tumor such as melanoma, head and neck, liver or kidney cancer.

This sequence joins TRBV27 and TRBJ1-1, with 8 bases matching TRBD1. CDR1 and CDR2 (germline): MNHEY, SMNVEV (reference sequence). Trimming at V came to 1 base and at J to 5 bases, leaving 0 bases not matched to a gene. The CDR3 consists of 13 residues. CDR3 amino acids: CASSLYRGTEAFF. The CDR3 DNA is TGTGCCAGCAGTTTATACAGGGGGACTGAAGCTTTCTTT.

The V and J genes are TRBV6-5 and TRBJ2-7, with 9 bases lining up with TRBD1. Trimming took 4 bases from V and 5 from J; bases not matched to a gene: 3. Germline-derived CDR1 and CDR2 are MNHEY and SVGAGI. This CDR3 contains 13 residues. CDR3 nucleotide sequence: TGTGCCAGCAGTTTGACAGGGGGTAACGAGCAGTACTTC. Translating gives CASSLTGGNEQYF.

This chain connects TRBV19 to TRBJ1-3, with D possibly TRBD1 on 6 matching bases. The germline V gene has CDR1 LNHDA and CDR2 SQIVND (reference sequence). The CDR3 loop spans 15 amino acids. Trimming took off 4 bases at V and 0 bases at J, with 10 bases between the two ends. CDR3 coding DNA: TGTGCCAGTAGTAGAGACAGGAGCTCTGGAAACACCATATATTTT. Its translation is CASSRDRSSGNTIYF.

CDR3 loop: CASSHPRGGLYTQYF. CDR3 sequence (DNA): TGTGCCAGTAGCCACCCACGGGGGGGGCTTTATACGCAGTATTTT. The chain has TRBV19 and TRBJ2-3; 8 bases line up with TRBD2. Germline V gene sequence: CDR1 LNHDA, CDR2 SQIVND (reference sequence). The CDR3 extends over 15 amino acids. V lost 6 bases, J lost 7 bases, and 12 bases stayed unmatched.

In this sample, this clone turned up once. The V call is TRBV5-1, the J call TRBJ2-7; TRBD1 aligns across 9 bases. V was pared by 4 bases and J by 2 bases, with 7 bases of the junction left unmatched. The CDR3 covers 15 residues. The germline V gene encodes CDR1 SGHRS and CDR2 YFSETQ. The CDR3 reads CASSGGTGPTYEQYF. The CDR3 nucleotides read TGCGCCAGCAGCGGAGGGACAGGGCCAACCTACGAGCAGTACTTC.